The 28 T cell receptor beta chains below come from one sample, sequenced in a study of shared clonotypes between healthy human individuals (dated by TCRdb to about 2020). Library creation used the immunoSEQ multiplex PCR assay. The source is immuneACCESS, and TCRdb retained only in-frame sequences with V and J called. Part of the clones is not carried over; for the studies checked, unresolved V genes explain less than half of this, and the remainder is unexplained. For this sample there are about 480,000 clones; nearly 80% appear just once. The biggest ten clones account for about 12% of the sample. The sample was PBMCs. All receptors come from a woman aged 40 to 49 in good health. Some clones in this sample may be carry-over from other donors' samples.

The genes are TRBV27 and TRBJ1-5; perhaps TRBD1 as D (6 bases). The germline V and J ends were trimmed by 2 bases and 0 bases, with 11 bases remaining between them. Germline lookup yields CDR1 MNHEY and CDR2 SMNVEV (reference sequence). This CDR3 is built from 16 residues. The CDR3 region has the DNA TGTGCCAGCAGTTTAAGGGGGGATTATAGCAATCAGCCCCAGCATTTT. It codes for CASSLRGDYSNQPQHF.

V usage is TRBV19 and J usage is TRBJ2-5, with D possibly matching TRBD2 (6 bases). The CDR3 runs to 13 residues. V shed 2 bases and J shed 5 bases, with 9 bases lying between them. Germline values: CDR1 LNHDA, CDR2 SQIVND (reference sequence). CDR3 in amino acids: CASSIQSGETQYF. CDR3 coding DNA: TGTGCCAGTAGTATACAAAGCGGGGAGACCCAGTACTTC.

V usage is TRBV11-3 and J usage is TRBJ2-7; unclear D gene. With 1 base removed from V and 4 bases from J, the gap between germline ends came to 8 bases. This CDR3 comprises 13 residues. Germline V gene sequence: CDR1 SGHNT, CDR2 YENEEA. The CDR3 coding sequence is TGTGCCAGCAGCTTAGGCTATGGTTACGAGCAGTACTTC. This codes for CASSLGYGYEQYF.

The rearrangement uses TRBV28 and TRBJ2-7; tentatively, D is TRBD1 or TRBD2 (7 bases each). The CDR3 runs to 15 residues. Trimming cost V 7 bases and J 3 bases, with 19 bases left between them. The germline V gene has CDR1 MDHEN and CDR2 SYDVKM. CDR3 region: CASTTPSGTVYEQYF. CDR3 coding DNA: TGTGCCAGCACCACCCCCAGCGGGACAGTCTACGAGCAGTACTTC.

As for this clone: At the DNA level, this CDR3 is encoded by other sequences in the same sample as well. The genes are TRBV7-8 and TRBJ2-7; no firm D call. V shed 1 base and J shed 1 base, with 2 bases lying between them. Germline V CDR1 and CDR2: SGHVS, FQNEAQ. The CDR3 sequence is 12 residues long. The CDR3 nucleotides read TGTGCCAGCAGCTTAGGATCCTACGAGCAGTACTTC. The encoded protein is CASSLGSYEQYF.

The chain employs TRBV21-1 and TRBJ1-5. TRBV21-1 is a listed pseudogene. The CDR3 spans 13 residues. CDR3: CASSKVPSQPQHF. CDR3 DNA: TGTGCCAGCAGCAAAGTTCCGTCGCAGCCCCAGCATTTT.

This clone was seen ten or more times. V and J are TRBV30 and TRBJ2-2; TRBD2 might be the D (5 bases). CDR1 is GTSNPN, CDR2 SVGIG, per germline (reference sequence). CDR3 length: 13 amino acids. V lost 5 bases to trimming and J lost 5 bases, with 12 bases between them. CDR3 nucleotides: TGTGCCTGGGAGCGGCCACGGACCGGGGAGCTGTTTTTT. Amino acid sequence: CAWERPRTGELFF.

The chain is built from TRBV5-6 and TRBJ2-1; 8 bases line up with TRBD1. The CDR3 has 13 residues. CDR1 SGHDT and CDR2 YYEEEE come from the germline V gene. Losses at the gene ends were 2 bases for V and 8 bases for J; bases not matched to a gene: 3. The CDR3 region is CASSFQGAYEQFF. CDR3 coding DNA: TGTGCCAGCAGCTTCCAGGGGGCGTATGAGCAGTTCTTC.

The chain has TRBV7-8 and TRBJ2-7, with 9 positions matching TRBD1. The V segment lost 4 bases and the J segment 4 bases; nucleotides outside the gene matches: 8. CDR1 and CDR2 (germline): SGHVS, FQNEAQ. CDR3 size: 15 residues. In nucleotides, the CDR3 is TGTGCCAGCAGCTCAGAAAGGGACAGGGTTTACGAGCAGTACTTC. Its translation is CASSSERDRVYEQYF.

The rearrangement joins TRBV9 to TRBJ2-2; D assignment may be TRBD1 or TRBD2 (5 bases each). Germline-derived CDR1 and CDR2 are SGDLS and YYNGEE. The length of the CDR3 is 14 residues. V lost 0 bases and J 11 bases, leaving 14 bases between the germline ends. The CDR3, as DNA: TGTGCCAGCAGCGTAGAGGGGAGTAGTTTCGAGCTGTTTTTT. Translation: CASSVEGSSFELFF.

In its sample, this clone was seen a few times. V and J are TRBV5-6 and TRBJ1-4; D may be TRBD1 (6 bases). The V end lost 3 bases, the J end lost 0 bases, and 12 bases lay between the germline ends. Looked up from germline, CDR1 is SGHDT and CDR2 is YYEEEE. The CDR3 runs 16 residues. The DNA for the CDR3 is TGTGCCAGCAGCTCGTTGACAGGAGCAACTAATGAAAAACTGTTTTTT. Its protein product is CASSSLTGATNEKLFF.

The genes are TRBV9 and TRBJ2-5; 10 bases match TRBD2. Germline CDR1 and CDR2: SGDLS and YYNGEE. CDR3 length: 15 residues. The J segment lost 4 bases and the V segment lost 4 bases, leaving 7 bases of the junction unmatched. The CDR3 region is CASSPSGSVGETQYF. The DNA of the CDR3 is TGTGCCAGCAGCCCTAGCGGGAGCGTGGGAGAGACCCAGTACTTC.

This rearrangement joins TRBV15 to TRBJ2-1; D ambiguous. Germline loops: CDR1 LNHNV, CDR2 YYDKDF (reference sequence). V lost 5 bases and J lost 5, with 10 bases in between. CDR3 length: 13 amino acids. The DNA of the CDR3 is TGTGCCACCAGCGTCGGAGAAAACAATGAGCAGTTCTTC. Translated: CATSVGENNEQFF.

This chain uses TRBV19 with TRBJ1-1; D is unresolved. Germline V CDR1 and CDR2: LNHDA, SQIVND (reference sequence). V was shortened by 3 bases and J by 0 bases, with 5 bases between the two germline ends. The CDR3 has 13 residues. The CDR3: CASSMYMNTEAFF. CDR3 DNA: TGTGCCAGTAGTATGTACATGAACACTGAAGCTTTCTTT.

V gene TRBV9 combines with J gene TRBJ2-1, with 8 bases aligning to TRBD1. The CDR3 has 15 residues. The germline CDR1 and CDR2 sequences are SGDLS and YYNGEE. The trim removed 5 bases at V and 6 bases at J, leaving 10 bases unmatched. Here the CDR3 DNA reads TGTGCCAGCAGTCCACAGGGGGACGTGTCCAATGAGCAGTTCTTC. It codes for CASSPQGDVSNEQFF.

The rearrangement links TRBV29-1 to TRBJ2-1, with 9 bases lining up with TRBD2. Germline assignment: CDR1 SQVTM and CDR2 ANQGSEA. CDR3 length: 14 residues. Trimming removed 7 bases from V and 4 bases from J; junction bases left unmatched: 8. CDR3 coding DNA: TGCAGCGCCGAGAGACTAGCGGAGTACAATGAGCAGTTCTTC. It encodes CSAERLAEYNEQFF.

The chain employs TRBV7-9 and TRBJ1-4, with a tentative D call TRBD1 (6 bases). The germline CDR1 and CDR2 sequences are SEHNR and FQNEAQ (reference sequence). This CDR3 has 15 amino acids. The V end was cut by 2 bases, the J end by 5 bases, with 12 bases between. CDR3 nucleotide sequence: TGTGCCAGCAGCTTAATGGGGACACTGAATGAAAAACTGTTTTTT. Residues: CASSLMGTLNEKLFF.

The chain has TRBV4-3 and TRBJ2-2; 9 bases line up with TRBD2. The CDR3 loop spans 17 amino acids. In germline, CDR1 is LGHNA, CDR2 YSLEER. Unmatched junction bases numbered 10, after V lost 3 bases and J lost 5 bases. CDR3 sequence: CASSQVGAGGYTGELFF. In DNA form, the CDR3 reads TGCGCCAGCAGCCAGGTCGGAGCGGGAGGTTATACCGGGGAGCTGTTTTTT.

The chain is built from TRBV19 and TRBJ1-1, with D possibly TRBD1 on 5 matching bases. Trimming removed 7 bases from V and 6 bases from J, with 18 bases in between. CDR1 is LNHDA and CDR2 is SQIVND in the germline V gene (reference sequence). The CDR3 totals 14 residues. The CDR3 region is CASTLEGRVSEAFF. In nucleotides, the CDR3 is TGTGCCAGTACACTGGAGGGGCGAGTTTCTGAAGCTTTCTTT.

The V call is TRBV7-9, the J call TRBJ2-7; the match to TRBD2 covers 13 bases. The CDR3 length is 15 residues. J lost 9 bases, V lost 5 bases, and 10 bases had no gene match. Germline CDR1 and CDR2: SEHNR and FQNEAQ (reference sequence). CDR3 loop: CASSSQWTSGRGQYF. In nucleotides, the CDR3 is TGTGCCAGCAGCAGCCAGTGGACTAGCGGGAGAGGGCAGTACTTC.

The V call is TRBV27, the J call TRBJ2-7, with D possibly TRBD1 on 5 matching bases. The germline CDR1 and CDR2 sequences are MNHEY and SMNVEV (reference sequence). Deletions cut 3 bases from V and 2 bases from J, with 17 bases between. This CDR3 has 16 residues. For the CDR3, the DNA is TGTGCCAGCAGTTTCAAGGGCCTCAGGGCAGCCTACGAGCAGTACTTC. This sequence encodes CASSFKGLRAAYEQYF.

This chain uses TRBV5-1 with TRBJ1-1; unclear D gene. CDR1 and CDR2 (germline): SGHRS, YFSETQ. V dropped 2 bases and J dropped 5 bases, with 10 bases sitting between them. The CDR3 is made up of 13 amino acids. The CDR3: CASSLRVNTEAFF. DNA of the CDR3: TGCGCCAGCAGCTTAAGGGTCAATACTGAAGCTTTCTTT.

This rearrangement joins TRBV29-1 to TRBJ2-5; perhaps TRBD1 as D (5 bases). V lost 0 bases and J 6 bases, leaving 14 bases between the germline ends. Looked up from germline, CDR1 is SQVTM and CDR2 is ANQGSEA. CDR3 length equals 14 residues. The CDR3 DNA is TGCAGCGTTGAAGATCCCAAGGGGCCGAAGACCCAGTACTTC. It translates to CSVEDPKGPKTQYF.

The chain links TRBV19 to TRBJ2-7; the match to TRBD1 covers 7 bases. The germline V gene encodes CDR1 LNHDA and CDR2 SQIVND (reference sequence). V lost 5 bases and J lost 2; bases outside the gene matches: 6. This CDR3 has 14 amino acids. The CDR3 sequence: CASSPGTGAYEQYF. The CDR3 DNA follows: TGTGCCAGTAGTCCGGGAACAGGGGCCTACGAGCAGTACTTC.

About this clone itself: The identical CDR3 is also encoded by other nucleotide sequences in the sample. The chain joins TRBV27 to TRBJ2-7, with 7 bases fitting TRBD1. J gave up 2 bases and V 5 bases, and 6 bases lay outside the gene matches. The germline V gene encodes CDR1 MNHEY and CDR2 SMNVEV (reference sequence). The CDR3 length is 14 residues. The CDR3 sequence: CASSPYRGPYEQYF. The CDR3 nucleotides read TGTGCCAGCAGTCCTTACAGGGGTCCCTACGAGCAGTACTTC.

This chain links TRBV19 with TRBJ2-3, with 10 bases identical to TRBD2. V lost 9 bases to trimming and J lost 2 bases; unmatched junction nucleotides: 11. CDR3 size: 16 residues. Looked up from germline, CDR1 is LNHDA and CDR2 is SQIVND (reference sequence). The CDR3 loop is CASQKGLARDTDTQYF. CDR3 nucleotides: TGTGCCAGCCAGAAGGGACTAGCGAGGGACACAGATACGCAGTATTTT.

The DNA for the CDR3 is TGTGCCAGCAGCCCTAGCTACGAGCAGTACTTC. This codes for CASSPSYEQYF. The gene calls are TRBV7-8 and TRBJ2-5; D unclear. The DNA end lines up better with TRBJ2-7; the J call may be wrong. The CDR3 length is 11 residues. The germline gives CDR1 SGHVS, CDR2 FQNEAQ.

The chain has TRBV30 and TRBJ2-1; D remains ambiguous. The CDR3 totals 12 residues. CDR1 is GTSNPN and CDR2 is SVGIG in the germline V gene (reference sequence). Trimming shortened V by 2 bases and J by 7 bases, and 9 bases separated the two germline ends. The CDR3 coding sequence is TGTGCCTGGAGTCCGCGAGGTAATGAGCAGTTCTTC. This translates into CAWSPRGNEQFF.